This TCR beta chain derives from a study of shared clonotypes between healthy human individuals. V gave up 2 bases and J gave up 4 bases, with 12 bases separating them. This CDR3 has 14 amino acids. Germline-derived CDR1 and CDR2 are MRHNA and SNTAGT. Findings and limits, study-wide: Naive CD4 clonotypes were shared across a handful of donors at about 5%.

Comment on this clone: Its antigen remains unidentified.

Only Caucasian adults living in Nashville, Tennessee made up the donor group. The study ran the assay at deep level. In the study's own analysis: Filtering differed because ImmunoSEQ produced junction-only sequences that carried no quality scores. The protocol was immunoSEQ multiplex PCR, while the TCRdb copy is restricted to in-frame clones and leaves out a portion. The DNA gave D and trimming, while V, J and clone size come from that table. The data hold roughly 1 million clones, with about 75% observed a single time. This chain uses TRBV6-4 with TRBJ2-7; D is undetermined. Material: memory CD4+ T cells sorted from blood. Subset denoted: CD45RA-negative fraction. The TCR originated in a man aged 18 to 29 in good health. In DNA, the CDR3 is TGTGCCAGCAGTGACAGAGTGACGAGTTACGAGCAGTACTTC. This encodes CASSDRVTSYEQYF.